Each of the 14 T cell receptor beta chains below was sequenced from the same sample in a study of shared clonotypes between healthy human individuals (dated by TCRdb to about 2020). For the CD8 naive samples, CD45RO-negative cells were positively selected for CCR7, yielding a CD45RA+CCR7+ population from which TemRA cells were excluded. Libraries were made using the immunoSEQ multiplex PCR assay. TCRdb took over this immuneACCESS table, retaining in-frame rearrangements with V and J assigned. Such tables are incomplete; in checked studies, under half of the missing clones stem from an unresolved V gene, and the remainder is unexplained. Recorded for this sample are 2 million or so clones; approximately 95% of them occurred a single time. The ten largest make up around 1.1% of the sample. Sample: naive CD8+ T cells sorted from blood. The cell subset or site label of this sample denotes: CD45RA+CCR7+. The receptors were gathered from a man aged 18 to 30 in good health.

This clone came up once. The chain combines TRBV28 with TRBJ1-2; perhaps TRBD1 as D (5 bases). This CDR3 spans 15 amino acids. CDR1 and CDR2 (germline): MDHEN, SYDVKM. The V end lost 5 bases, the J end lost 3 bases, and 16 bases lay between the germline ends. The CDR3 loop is CASSPHEGAYYGYTF. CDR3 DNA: TGTGCCAGCAGTCCCCACGAAGGGGCGTACTATGGCTACACCTTC.

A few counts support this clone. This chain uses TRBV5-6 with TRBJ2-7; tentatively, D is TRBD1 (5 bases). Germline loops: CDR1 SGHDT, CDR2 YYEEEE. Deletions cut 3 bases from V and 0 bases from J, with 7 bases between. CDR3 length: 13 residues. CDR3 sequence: CASSSDISYEQYF. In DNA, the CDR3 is TGTGCCAGCAGCTCGGACATCTCCTACGAGCAGTACTTC.

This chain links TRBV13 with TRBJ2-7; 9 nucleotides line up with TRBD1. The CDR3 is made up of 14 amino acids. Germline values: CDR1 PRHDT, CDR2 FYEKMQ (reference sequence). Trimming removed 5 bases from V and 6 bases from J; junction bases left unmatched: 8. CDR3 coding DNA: TGTGCCAGCAGCGGGGGGGACAGGGAGGCCGAGCAGTACTTC. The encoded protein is CASSGGDREAEQYF.

The CDR3: CASSVAVVGTEAFF. The CDR3 DNA reads as TGTGCCAGCAGCGTAGCTGTGGTCGGCACTGAAGCTTTCTTT. V usage is TRBV9 and J usage is TRBJ1-1; no clear D. Germline CDR1 reads SGDLS; CDR2 reads YYNGEE. The CDR3 contains 14 residues. V gave up 0 bases and J gave up 4 bases, with 10 bases separating them.

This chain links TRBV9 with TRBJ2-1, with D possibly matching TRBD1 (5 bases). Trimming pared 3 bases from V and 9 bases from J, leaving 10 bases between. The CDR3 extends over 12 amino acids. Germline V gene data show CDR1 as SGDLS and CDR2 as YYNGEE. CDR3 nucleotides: TGTGCCAGCAGCGGCAGGGATTTTGAGCAGTTCTTC. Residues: CASSGRDFEQFF.

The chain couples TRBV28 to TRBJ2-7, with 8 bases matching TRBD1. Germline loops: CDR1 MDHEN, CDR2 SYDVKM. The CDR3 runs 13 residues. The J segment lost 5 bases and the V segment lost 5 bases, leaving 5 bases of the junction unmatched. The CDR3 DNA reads TGTGCCAGCAGTCGACAGGGGTTCCACGAGCAGTACTTC. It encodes CASSRQGFHEQYF.

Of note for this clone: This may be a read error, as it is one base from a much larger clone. CDR3 protein: CAWSYFPGGYTF. The CDR3 coding sequence is TGTGCCTGGAGTTATTTCCCCGGCGGCTACACCTTC. The rearrangement links TRBV30 to TRBJ1-2; D uncertain. CDR3 length equals 12 residues. The V gene lost 2 bases and the J gene lost 8 bases, with 12 bases spanning the gap. CDR1 is GTSNPN, CDR2 SVGIG, per germline (reference sequence).

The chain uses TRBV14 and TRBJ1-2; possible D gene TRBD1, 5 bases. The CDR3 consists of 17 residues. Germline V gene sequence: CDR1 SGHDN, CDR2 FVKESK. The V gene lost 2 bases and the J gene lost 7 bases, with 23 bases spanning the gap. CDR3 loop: CASSQFPRDLGDFGYTF. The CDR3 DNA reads TGTGCCAGCAGCCAATTTCCCCGGGACCTTGGGGATTTTGGCTACACCTTC.

The CDR3 DNA reads TGCGCCAGCAGCCAGTTCGGACAGGGGTACAATGAGCAGTTCTTC. This codes for CASSQFGQGYNEQFF. The genes are TRBV4-3 and TRBJ2-1, with 9 bases fitting TRBD1. This CDR3 comprises 15 residues. After removal of 3 bases from V and 4 bases from J, the junction contained 4 bases not matched to a gene. Per germline, CDR1 LGHNA and CDR2 YSLEER.

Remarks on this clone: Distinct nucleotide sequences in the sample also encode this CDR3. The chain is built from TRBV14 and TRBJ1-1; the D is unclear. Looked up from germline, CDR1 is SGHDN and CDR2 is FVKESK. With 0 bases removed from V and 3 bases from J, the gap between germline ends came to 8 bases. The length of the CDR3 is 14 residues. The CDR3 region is CASSQDEGYTEAFF. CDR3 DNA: TGTGCCAGCAGCCAAGACGAGGGATACACTGAAGCTTTCTTT. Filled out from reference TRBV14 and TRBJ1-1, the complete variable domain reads EAGVTQFPSHSVIEKGQTVTLRCDPISGHDNLYWYRRVMGKEIKFLLHFVKESKQDESGMPNNRFLAERTGGTYSTLKVQPAELEDSGVYFCASSQDEGYTEAFFGQGTRLTVV.

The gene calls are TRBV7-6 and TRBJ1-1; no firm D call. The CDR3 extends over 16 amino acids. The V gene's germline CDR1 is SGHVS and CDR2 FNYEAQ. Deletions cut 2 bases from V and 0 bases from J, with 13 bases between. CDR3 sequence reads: CASSLMTEAVNTEAFF. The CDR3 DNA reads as TGTGCCAGCAGCTTAATGACCGAGGCCGTGAACACTGAAGCTTTCTTT.

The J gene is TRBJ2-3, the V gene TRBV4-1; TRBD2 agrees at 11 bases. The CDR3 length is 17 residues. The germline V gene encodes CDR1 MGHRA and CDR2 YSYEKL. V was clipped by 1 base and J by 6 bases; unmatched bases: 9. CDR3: CASSQGTSGFRGDTQYF. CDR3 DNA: TGCGCCAGCAGCCAAGGGACTAGCGGGTTCAGAGGTGATACGCAGTATTTT.

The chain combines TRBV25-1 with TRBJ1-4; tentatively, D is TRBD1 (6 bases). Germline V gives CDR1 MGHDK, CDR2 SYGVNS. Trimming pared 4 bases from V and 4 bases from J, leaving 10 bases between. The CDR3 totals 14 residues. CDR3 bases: TGTGCCAGCAGTGCGACAGGCAATAATGAAAAACTGTTTTTT. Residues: CASSATGNNEKLFF.

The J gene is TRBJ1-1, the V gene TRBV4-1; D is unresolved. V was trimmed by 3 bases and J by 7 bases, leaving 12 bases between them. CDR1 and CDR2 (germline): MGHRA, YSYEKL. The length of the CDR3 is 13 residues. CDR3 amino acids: CASSHPRGDEAFF. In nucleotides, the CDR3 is TGCGCCAGCAGCCACCCCCGTGGGGATGAAGCTTTCTTT.